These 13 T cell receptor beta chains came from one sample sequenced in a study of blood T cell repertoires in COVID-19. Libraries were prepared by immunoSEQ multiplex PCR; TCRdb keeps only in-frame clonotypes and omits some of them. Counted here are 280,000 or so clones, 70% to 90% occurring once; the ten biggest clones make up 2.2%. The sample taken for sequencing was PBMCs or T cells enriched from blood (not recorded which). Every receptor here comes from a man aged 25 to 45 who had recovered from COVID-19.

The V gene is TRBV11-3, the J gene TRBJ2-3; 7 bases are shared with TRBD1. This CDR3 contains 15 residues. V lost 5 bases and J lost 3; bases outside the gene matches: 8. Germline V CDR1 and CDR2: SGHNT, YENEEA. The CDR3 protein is CASSRGQSDTDTQYF. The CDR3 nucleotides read TGTGCCAGCAGCAGGGGACAGTCTGATACAGATACGCAGTATTTT. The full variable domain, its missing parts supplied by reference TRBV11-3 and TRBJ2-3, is EAGVVQSPRYKIIEKKQPVAFWCNPISGHNTLYWYLQNLGQGPELLIRYENEEAVDDSQLPKDRFSAERLKGVDSTLKIQPAELGDSAVYLCASSRGQSDTDTQYFGPGTRLTVL.

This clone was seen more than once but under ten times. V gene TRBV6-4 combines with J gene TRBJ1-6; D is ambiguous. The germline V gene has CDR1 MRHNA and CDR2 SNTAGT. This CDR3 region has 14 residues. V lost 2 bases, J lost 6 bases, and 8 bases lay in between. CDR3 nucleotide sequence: TGTGCCAGCAGTGACGGGCCACTTAATTCACCCCTCCACTTT. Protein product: CASSDGPLNSPLHF.

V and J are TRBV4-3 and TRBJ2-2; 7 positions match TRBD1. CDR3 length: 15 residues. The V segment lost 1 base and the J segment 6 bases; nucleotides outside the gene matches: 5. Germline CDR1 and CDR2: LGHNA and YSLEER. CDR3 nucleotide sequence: TGCGCCAGCAGCCAAGTGAAGCAGGGGGCCGGGGAGCTGTTTTTT. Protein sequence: CASSQVKQGAGELFF.

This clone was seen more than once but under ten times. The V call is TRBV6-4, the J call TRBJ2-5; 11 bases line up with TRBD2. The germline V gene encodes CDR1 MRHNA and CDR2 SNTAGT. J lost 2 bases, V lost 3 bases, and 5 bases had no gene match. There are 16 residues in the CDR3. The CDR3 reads CASSESASGGQETQYF. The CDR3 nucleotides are TGTGCCAGCAGTGAGTCGGCTAGCGGGGGGCAAGAGACCCAGTACTTC.

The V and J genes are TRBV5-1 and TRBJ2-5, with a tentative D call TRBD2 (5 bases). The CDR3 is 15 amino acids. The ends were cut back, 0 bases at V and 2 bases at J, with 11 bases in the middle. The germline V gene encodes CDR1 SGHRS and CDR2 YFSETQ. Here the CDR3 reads CASSLEEGGQETQYF. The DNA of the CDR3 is TGCGCCAGCAGCTTGGAAGAAGGCGGGCAAGAGACCCAGTACTTC.

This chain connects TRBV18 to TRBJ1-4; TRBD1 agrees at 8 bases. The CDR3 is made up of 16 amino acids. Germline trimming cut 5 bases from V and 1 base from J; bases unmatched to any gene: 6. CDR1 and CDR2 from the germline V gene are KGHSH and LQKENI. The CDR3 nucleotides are TGTGCCAGCTCATCCAGTACAGGGGGAACTAATGAAAAACTGTTTTTT. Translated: CASSSSTGGTNEKLFF.

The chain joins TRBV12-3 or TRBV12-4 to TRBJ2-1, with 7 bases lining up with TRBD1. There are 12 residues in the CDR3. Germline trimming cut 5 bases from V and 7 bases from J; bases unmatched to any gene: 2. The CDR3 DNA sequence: TGTGCCAGCAGTCAACAGGGGAATGAGCAGTTCTTC. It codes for CASSQQGNEQFF.

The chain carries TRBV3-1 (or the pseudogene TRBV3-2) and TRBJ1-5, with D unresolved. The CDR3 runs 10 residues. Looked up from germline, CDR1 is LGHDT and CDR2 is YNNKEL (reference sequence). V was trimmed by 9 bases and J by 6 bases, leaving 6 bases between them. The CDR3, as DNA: TGTGCCAGTCAGTCTCAGCCCCAGCATTTT. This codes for CASQSQPQHF.

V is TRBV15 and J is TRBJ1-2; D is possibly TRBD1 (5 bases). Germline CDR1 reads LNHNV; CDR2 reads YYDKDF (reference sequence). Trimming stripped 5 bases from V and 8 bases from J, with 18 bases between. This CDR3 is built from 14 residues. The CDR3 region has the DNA TGTGCCACCAGCTCTTTCACAGGTCCTAAAGGCTACACCTTC. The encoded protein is CATSSFTGPKGYTF.

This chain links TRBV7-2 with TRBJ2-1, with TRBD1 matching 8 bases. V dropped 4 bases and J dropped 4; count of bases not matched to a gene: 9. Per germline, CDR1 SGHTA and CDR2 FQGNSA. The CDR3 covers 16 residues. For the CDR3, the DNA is TGTGCCAGCAGCTCCTACGGGACAGGCCCTTACAATGAGCAGTTCTTC. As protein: CASSSYGTGPYNEQFF. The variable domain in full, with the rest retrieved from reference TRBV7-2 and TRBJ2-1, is GAGVSQSPSNKVTEKGKDVELRCDPISGHTALYWYRQSLGQGLEFLIYFQGNSAPDKSGLPSDRFSAERTGGSVSTLTIQRTQQEDSAVYLCASSSYGTGPYNEQFFGPGTRLTVL.

This CDR3 reads CASSVTQGGLSDGYTF. As DNA, the CDR3 is TGTGCCAGCAGCGTAACCCAGGGGGGTCTGTCCGATGGCTACACCTTC. The chain joins TRBV9 to TRBJ1-2, with 7 bases fitting TRBD1. This CDR3 comprises 16 residues. Per the germline V gene, CDR1 is SGDLS and CDR2 is YYNGEE. J gave up 6 bases and V 1 base, and 12 bases lay outside the gene matches. Complete variable domain (other parts from reference TRBV9 and TRBJ1-2): DSGVTQTPKHLITATGQRVTLRCSPRSGDLSVYWYQQSLDQGLQFLIQYYNGEERAKGNILERFSAQQFPDLHSELNLSSLELGDSALYFCASSVTQGGLSDGYTFGSGTRLTVV.

The CDR3 spells CASSSRGDSGDTQYF. The CDR3 coding sequence is TGTGCCAGCAGCTCCAGGGGGGATAGCGGTGATACGCAGTATTTT. The genes are TRBV7-6 and TRBJ2-3; tentatively, D is TRBD1 (7 bases). V was shortened by 4 bases and J by 6 bases, with 17 bases between the two germline ends. The germline V gene encodes CDR1 SGHVS and CDR2 FNYEAQ. The CDR3 totals 15 residues.

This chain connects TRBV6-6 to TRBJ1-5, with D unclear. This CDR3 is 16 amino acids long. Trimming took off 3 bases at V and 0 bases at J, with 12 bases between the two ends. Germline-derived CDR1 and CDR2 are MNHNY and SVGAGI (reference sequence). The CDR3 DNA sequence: TGTGCCAGCAGTTATTTGTCCGCGGTTAGCAATCAGCCCCAGCATTTT. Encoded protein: CASSYLSAVSNQPQHF.